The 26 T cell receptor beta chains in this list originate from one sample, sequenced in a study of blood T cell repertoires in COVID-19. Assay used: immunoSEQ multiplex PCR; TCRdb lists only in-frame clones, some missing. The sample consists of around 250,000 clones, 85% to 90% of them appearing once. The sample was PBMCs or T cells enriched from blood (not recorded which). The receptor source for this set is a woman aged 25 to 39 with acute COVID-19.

The CDR3 region is CASTVGPKETQYF. The DNA of the CDR3 is TGTGCCAGTACCGTTGGCCCCAAAGAGACCCAGTACTTC. V usage is TRBV19 and J usage is TRBJ2-5, with D hard to call. The CDR3 contains 13 residues. Germline lookup yields CDR1 LNHDA and CDR2 SQIVND (reference sequence). Trimming shortened V by 7 bases and J by 3 bases, and 12 bases separated the two germline ends.

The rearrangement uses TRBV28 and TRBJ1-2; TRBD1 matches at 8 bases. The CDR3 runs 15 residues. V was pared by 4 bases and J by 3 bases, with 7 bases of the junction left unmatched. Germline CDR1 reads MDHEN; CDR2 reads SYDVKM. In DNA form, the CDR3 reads TGTGCCAGCAGTTCCCAAGGACAGGGTTACTATGGCTACACCTTC. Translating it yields CASSSQGQGYYGYTF.

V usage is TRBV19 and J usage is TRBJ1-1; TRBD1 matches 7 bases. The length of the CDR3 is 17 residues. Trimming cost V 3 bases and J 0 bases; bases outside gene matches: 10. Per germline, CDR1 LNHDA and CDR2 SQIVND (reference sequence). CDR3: CASSIQGDLEMNTEAFF. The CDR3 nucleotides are TGTGCCAGTAGTATTCAGGGGGACCTAGAAATGAACACTGAAGCTTTCTTT.

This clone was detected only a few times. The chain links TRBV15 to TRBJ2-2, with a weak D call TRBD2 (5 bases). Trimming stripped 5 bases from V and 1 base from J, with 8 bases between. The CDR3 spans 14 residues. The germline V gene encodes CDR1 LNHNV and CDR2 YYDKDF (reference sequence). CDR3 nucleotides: TGTGCCACCAGCTCCGGGGTGAACACCGGGGAGCTGTTTTTT. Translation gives CATSSGVNTGELFF. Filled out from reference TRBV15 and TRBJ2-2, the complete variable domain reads DAMVIQNPRYQVTQFGKPVTLSCSQTLNHNVMYWYQQKSSQAPKLLFHYYDKDFNNEADTPDNFQSRRPNTSFCFLDIRSPGLGDTAMYLCATSSGVNTGELFFGEGSRLTVL.

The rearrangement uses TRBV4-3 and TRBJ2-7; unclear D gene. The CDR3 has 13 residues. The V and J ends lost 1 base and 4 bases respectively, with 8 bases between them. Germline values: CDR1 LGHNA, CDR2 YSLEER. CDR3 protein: CASSQGDGYEQYF. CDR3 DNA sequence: TGCGCCAGCAGCCAAGGAGACGGGTACGAGCAGTACTTC.

In DNA form, the CDR3 reads TGTGCCAGCAGCGTAGTACCTAGCGGAAGCACAGATACGCAGTATTTT. Protein sequence: CASSVVPSGSTDTQYF. The V and J genes are TRBV9 and TRBJ2-3, with 7 bases aligning to TRBD2. The CDR3 is 16 residues long. V gave up 0 bases and J gave up 0 bases; unmatched junction bases: 4. CDR1 SGDLS and CDR2 YYNGEE come from the germline V gene.

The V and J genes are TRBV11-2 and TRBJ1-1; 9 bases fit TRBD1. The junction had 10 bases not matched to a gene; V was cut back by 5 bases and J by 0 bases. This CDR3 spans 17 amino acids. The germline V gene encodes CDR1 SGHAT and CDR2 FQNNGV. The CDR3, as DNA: TGTGCCAGCAGCCCTAGGACAGGGGTCCTAATGAACACTGAAGCTTTCTTT. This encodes CASSPRTGVLMNTEAFF.

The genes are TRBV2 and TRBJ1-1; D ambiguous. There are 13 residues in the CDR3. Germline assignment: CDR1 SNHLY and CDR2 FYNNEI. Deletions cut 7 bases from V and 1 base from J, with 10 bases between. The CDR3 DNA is TGTGCCAGCATAATGGGAGCGAACACTGAAGCTTTCTTT. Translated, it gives CASIMGANTEAFF.

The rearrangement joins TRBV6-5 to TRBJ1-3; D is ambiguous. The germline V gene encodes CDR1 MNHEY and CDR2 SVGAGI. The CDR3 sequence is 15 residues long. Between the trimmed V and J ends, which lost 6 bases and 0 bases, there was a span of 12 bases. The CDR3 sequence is CASSPLFHSGNTIYF. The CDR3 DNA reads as TGTGCCAGCAGCCCACTGTTTCACTCTGGAAACACCATATATTTT.

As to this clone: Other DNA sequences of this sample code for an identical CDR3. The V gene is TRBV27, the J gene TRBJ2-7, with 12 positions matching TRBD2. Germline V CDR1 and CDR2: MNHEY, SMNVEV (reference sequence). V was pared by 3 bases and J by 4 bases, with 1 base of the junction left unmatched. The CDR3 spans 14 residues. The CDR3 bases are TGTGCCAGCAGTTTGGGACTAGCGGGTTACGAGCAGTACTTC. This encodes CASSLGLAGYEQYF.

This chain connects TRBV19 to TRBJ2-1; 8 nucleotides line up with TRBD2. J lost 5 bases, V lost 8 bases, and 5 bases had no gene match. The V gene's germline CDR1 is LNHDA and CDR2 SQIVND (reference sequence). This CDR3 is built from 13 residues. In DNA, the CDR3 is TGTGCCAGTGCGTTAGCGGGGAACAATGAGCAGTTCTTC. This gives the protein CASALAGNNEQFF.

This CDR3 is CAILAGEGYNEQFF. The CDR3 nucleotides are TGCGCCATCTTAGCGGGAGAAGGGTACAATGAGCAGTTCTTC. This chain uses TRBV10-2 with TRBJ2-1, with 9 bases lining up with TRBD2. After removal of 10 bases from V and 4 bases from J, the junction contained 8 bases not matched to a gene. The length of the CDR3 is 14 residues. Germline loops: CDR1 WSHSY, CDR2 SAAADI.

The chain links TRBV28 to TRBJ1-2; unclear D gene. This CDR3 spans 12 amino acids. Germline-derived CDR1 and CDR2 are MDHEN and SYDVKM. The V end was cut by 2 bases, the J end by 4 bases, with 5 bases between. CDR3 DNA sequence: TGTGCCAGCAGTTTACAGGCCTATGGCTACACCTTC. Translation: CASSLQAYGYTF.

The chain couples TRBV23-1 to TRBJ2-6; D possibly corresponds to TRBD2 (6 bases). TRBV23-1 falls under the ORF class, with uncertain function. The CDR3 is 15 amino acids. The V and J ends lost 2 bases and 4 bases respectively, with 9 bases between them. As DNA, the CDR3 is TGCGCCAGCAGTCAAGGAGGGGTCGGGGCCAACGTCCTGACTTTC. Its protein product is CASSQGGVGANVLTF.

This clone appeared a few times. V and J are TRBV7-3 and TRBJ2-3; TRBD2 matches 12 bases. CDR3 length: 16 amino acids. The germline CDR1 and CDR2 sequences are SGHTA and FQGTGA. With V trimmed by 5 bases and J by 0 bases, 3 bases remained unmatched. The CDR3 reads CASSPGTSGSTDTQYF. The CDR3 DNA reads TGTGCCAGCAGCCCAGGGACTAGCGGGAGCACAGATACGCAGTATTTT.

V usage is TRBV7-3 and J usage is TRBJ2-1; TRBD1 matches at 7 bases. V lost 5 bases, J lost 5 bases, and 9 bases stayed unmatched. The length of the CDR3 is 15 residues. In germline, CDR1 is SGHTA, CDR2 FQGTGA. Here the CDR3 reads CASSQPDRENNEQFF. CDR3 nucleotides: TGTGCCAGCAGCCAACCCGACAGGGAAAACAATGAGCAGTTCTTC.

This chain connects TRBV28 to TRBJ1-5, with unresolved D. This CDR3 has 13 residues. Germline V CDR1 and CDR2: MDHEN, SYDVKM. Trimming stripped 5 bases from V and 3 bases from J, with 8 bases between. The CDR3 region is CASSITDNQPQHF. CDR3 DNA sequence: TGTGCCAGCAGTATTACAGACAATCAGCCCCAGCATTTT.

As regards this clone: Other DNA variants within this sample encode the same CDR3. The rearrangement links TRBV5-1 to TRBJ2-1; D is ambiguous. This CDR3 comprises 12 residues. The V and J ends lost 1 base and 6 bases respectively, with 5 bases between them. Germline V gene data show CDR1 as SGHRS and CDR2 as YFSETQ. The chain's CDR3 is CASSLSGNEQFF. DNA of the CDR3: TGCGCCAGCAGCTTGTCCGGCAATGAGCAGTTCTTC.

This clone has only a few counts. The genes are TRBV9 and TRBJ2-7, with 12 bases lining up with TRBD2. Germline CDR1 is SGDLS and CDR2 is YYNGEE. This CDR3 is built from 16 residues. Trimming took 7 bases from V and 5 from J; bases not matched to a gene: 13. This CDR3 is CASSSGTSGPGDEQYF. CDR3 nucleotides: TGTGCCAGCTCTTCCGGGACTAGCGGGCCCGGGGACGAGCAGTACTTC.

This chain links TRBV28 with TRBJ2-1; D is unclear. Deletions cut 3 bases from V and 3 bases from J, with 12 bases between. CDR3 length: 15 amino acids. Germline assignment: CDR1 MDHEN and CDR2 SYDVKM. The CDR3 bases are TGTGCCAGCAGTTTCAGTACCACAATCTACAATGAGCAGTTCTTC. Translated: CASSFSTTIYNEQFF.

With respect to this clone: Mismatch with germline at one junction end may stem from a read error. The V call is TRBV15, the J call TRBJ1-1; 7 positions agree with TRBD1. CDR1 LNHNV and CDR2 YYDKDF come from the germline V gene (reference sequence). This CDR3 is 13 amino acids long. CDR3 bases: TGTGCCACCAGTAGAGGACAGGACCCTGAAGCTTTCTTT. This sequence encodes CATSRGQDPEAFF. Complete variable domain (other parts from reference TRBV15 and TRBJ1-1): DAMVIQNPRYQVTQFGKPVTLSCSQTLNHNVMYWYQQKSSQAPKLLFHYYDKDFNNEADTPDNFQSRRPNTSFCFLDIRSPGLGDTAMYLCATSRGQDPEAFFGQGTRLTVV.

The CDR3 protein is CASSSRQTSTDTQYF. CDR3 nucleotides: TGTGCCAGCAGTTCCCGACAGACCAGCACAGATACGCAGTATTTT. V is TRBV27 and J is TRBJ2-3, with D possibly matching TRBD1 (5 bases). The germline V and J ends were trimmed by 4 bases and 0 bases, with 11 bases remaining between them. The CDR3 is made up of 15 amino acids. The germline gives CDR1 MNHEY, CDR2 SMNVEV (reference sequence).

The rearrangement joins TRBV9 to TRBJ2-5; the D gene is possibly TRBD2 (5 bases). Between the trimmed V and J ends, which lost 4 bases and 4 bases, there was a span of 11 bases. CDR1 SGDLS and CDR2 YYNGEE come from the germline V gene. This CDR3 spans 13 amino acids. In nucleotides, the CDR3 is TGTGCCAGCAGCCCCTTGGCGGGAGAGACCCAGTACTTC. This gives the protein CASSPLAGETQYF.

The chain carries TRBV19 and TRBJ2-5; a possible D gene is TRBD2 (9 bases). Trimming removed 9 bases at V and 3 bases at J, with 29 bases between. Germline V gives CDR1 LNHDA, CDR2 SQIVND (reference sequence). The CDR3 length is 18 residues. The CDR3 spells CASLGQGGLAGTKETQYF. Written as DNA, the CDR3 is TGTGCCAGCCTTGGACAGGGAGGTCTAGCGGGGACTAAAGAGACCCAGTACTTC.

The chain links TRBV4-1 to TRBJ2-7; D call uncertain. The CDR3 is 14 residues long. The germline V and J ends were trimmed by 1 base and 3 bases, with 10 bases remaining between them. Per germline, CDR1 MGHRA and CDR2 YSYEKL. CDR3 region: CASSQVLGDYEQYF. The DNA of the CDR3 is TGCGCCAGCAGCCAAGTTCTAGGAGACTACGAGCAGTACTTC.

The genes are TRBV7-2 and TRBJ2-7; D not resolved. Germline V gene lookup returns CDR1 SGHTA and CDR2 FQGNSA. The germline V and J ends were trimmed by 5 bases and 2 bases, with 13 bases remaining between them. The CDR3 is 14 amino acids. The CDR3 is CASSPLGSTYEQYF. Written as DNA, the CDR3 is TGTGCCAGCAGCCCCTTGGGCAGCACCTACGAGCAGTACTTC.